This TCR beta chain was sequenced during a study of blood T cell repertoires in COVID-19. As for the study in general: Both acute and convalescent COVID-19 samples were obtained from the United States, Italy and Spain.

As originally analysed: Estimation of nucleated cell counts was performed using reference gene primer amplification. Data came from immunoSEQ multiplex PCR; TCRdb stores just in-frame clones and leaves some out. V and J calls and clone size are given by that table; D and trimming were obtained from the DNA. The sample has approximately 180,000 clones; 88% are singletons. There are 21 residues in the CDR3. V lost 3 bases, J lost 4 bases, and 21 bases stayed unmatched. Germline CDR1 MNHEY, CDR2 SMNVEV (reference sequence). This receptor was obtained from a human donor in a cohort sampled during active COVID-19. Sequencing input: peripheral blood. J is TRBJ2-7 and V is TRBV27; 13 positions match TRBD2. CDR3 loop: CASSFRGLAGTYLGGFYEQYF. The CDR3 coding sequence is TGTGCCAGCAGTTTTCGGGGACTAGCGGGGACCTATTTGGGCGGGTTTTACGAGCAGTACTTC.